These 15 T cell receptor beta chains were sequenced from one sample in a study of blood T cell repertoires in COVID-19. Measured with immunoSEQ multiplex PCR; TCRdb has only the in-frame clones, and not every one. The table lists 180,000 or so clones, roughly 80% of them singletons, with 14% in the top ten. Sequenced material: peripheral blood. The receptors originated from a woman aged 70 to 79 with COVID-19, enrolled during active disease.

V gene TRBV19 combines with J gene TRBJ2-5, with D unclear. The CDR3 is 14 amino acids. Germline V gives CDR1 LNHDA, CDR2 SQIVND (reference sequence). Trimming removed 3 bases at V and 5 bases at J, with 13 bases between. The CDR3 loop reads CASSMTVTTETQYF. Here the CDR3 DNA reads TGTGCCAGTAGTATGACTGTCACTACGGAGACCCAGTACTTC.

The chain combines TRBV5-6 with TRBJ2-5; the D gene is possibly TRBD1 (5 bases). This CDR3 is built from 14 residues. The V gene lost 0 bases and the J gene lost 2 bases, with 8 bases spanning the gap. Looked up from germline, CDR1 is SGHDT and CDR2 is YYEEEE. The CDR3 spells CASSLVGAQETQYF. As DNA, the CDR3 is TGTGCCAGCAGCTTGGTAGGGGCGCAAGAGACCCAGTACTTC.

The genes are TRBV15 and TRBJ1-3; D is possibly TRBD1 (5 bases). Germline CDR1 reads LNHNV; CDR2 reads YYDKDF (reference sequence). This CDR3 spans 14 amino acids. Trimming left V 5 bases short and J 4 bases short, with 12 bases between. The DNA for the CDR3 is TGTGCCACCAGCTTAGGGGCGGGAGGAAACACCATATATTTT. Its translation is CATSLGAGGNTIYF.

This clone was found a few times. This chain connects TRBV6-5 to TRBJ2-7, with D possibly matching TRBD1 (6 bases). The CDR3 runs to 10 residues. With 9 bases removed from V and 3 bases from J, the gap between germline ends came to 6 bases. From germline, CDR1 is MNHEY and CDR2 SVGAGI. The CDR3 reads CARQGYEQYF. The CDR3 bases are TGTGCCAGACAGGGCTACGAGCAGTACTTC.

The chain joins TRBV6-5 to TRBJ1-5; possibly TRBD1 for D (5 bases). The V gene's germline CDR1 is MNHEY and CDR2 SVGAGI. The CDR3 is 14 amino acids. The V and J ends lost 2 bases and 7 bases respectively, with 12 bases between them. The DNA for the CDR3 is TGTGCCAGCAGTTACGGGAAGGGGCAGCAGCCCCAGCATTTT. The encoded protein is CASSYGKGQQPQHF.

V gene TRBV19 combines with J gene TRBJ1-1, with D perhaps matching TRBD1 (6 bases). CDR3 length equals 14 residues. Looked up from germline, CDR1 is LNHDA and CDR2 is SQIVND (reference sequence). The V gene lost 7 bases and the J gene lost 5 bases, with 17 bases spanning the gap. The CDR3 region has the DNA TGTGCCAGTAAACCCACAGGGACAAATACTGAAGCTTTCTTT. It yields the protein CASKPTGTNTEAFF.

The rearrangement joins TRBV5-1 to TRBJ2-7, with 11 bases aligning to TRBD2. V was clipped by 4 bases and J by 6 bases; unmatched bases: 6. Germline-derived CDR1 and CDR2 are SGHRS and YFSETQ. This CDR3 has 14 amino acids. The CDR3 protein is CASSLGTSGGEQYF. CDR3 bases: TGCGCCAGCAGCCTAGGGACTAGCGGCGGCGAGCAGTACTTC.

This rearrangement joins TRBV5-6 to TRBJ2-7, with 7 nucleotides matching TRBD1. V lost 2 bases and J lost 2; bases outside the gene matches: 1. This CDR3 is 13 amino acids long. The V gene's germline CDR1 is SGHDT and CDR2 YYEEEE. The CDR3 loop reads CASSFGQAYEQYV. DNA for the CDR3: TGTGCCAGCAGCTTTGGACAGGCCTACGAGCAGTACGTC.

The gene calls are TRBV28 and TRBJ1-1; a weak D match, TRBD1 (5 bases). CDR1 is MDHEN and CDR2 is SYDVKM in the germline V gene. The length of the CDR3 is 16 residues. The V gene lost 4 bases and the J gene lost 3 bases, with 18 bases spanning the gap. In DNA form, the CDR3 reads TGTGCCAGCAGTTCATCAGGGAGGGTTAAGGACACTGAAGCTTTCTTT. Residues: CASSSSGRVKDTEAFF.

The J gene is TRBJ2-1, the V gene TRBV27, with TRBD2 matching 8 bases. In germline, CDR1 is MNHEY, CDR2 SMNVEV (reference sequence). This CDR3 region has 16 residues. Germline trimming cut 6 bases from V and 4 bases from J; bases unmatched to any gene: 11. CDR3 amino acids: CASSPPRGGRYNEQFF. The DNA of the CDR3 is TGTGCCAGCAGCCCACCCCGGGGGGGCCGATACAATGAGCAGTTCTTC.

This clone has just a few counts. The CDR3 DNA reads TGTGCCAGCAGTTACTTAGATAGCAATCAGCCCCAGCATTTT. Amino acid sequence: CASSYLDSNQPQHF. The chain combines TRBV6-6 with TRBJ1-5, with unresolved D. CDR3 length: 14 residues. Trimming removed 1 base at V and 0 bases at J, with 4 bases between. Per germline, CDR1 MNHNY and CDR2 SVGAGI (reference sequence).

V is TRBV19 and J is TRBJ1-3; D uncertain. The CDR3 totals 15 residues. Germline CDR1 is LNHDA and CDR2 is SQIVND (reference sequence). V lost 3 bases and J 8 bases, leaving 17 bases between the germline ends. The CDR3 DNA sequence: TGTGCCAGTAGTATTATCGGGAGTAACGTGGACACCATATATTTT. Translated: CASSIIGSNVDTIYF.

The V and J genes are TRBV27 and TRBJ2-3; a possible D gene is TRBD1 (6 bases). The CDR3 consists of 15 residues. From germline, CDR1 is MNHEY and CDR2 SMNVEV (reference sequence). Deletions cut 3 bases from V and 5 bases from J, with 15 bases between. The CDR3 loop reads CASSLWSGAVDTQYF. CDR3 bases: TGTGCCAGCAGTTTGTGGTCAGGGGCTGTAGATACGCAGTATTTT.

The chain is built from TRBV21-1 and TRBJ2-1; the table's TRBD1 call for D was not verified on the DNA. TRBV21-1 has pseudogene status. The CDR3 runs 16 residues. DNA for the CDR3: TGTGCCACCCCGCCGGTAGGACAGGTAACCTACAATGAGCAGTTCTTC. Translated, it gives CATPPVGQVTYNEQFF.

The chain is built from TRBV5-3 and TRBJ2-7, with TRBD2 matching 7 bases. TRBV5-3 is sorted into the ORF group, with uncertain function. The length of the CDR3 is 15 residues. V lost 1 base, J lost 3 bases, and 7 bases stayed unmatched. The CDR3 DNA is TGTGCCAGAAGCTTGAGCGGGGATGGGCACTACGAGCAGTACGTC. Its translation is CARSLSGDGHYEQYV.